This TCR beta chain was sequenced for a study of blood T cell repertoires in COVID-19. As for the study in general: Samples taken during acute and convalescent COVID-19 were collected in the United States, Italy and Spain. The cDNA or gDNA used as material had been derived from T cells, B-cell-depleted T cells, or PBMCs.

TCRdb's copy holds only in-frame clones and misses some; the assay was immunoSEQ multiplex PCR. The sample gives some 300,000 clones, under 90% of which show up once; roughly 2.8% is in the top ten. Trimming left V 3 bases short and J 8 bases short, with 10 bases between. CDR3 length equals 12 residues. Germline values: CDR1 SEHNR, CDR2 FQNEAQ (reference sequence). Membership in each cohort depended on participant-reported clinical history. Someone with COVID-19 had been met by exposed participants within 2 weeks before study entry. J is TRBJ1-1 and V is TRBV7-9; D might be TRBD1 (6 bases). The TCR sequence derives from a woman aged 45-59 years who had been exposed to COVID-19. The source material was PBMCs or T cells enriched from blood (not recorded which). The CDR3 nucleotides read TGTGCCAGCAGCTTCCCTGACAGGGAAGCTTTCTTT. This gives the protein CASSFPDREAFF. Filled out from reference TRBV7-9 and TRBJ1-1, the complete variable domain reads DTGVSQNPRHKITKRGQNVTFRCDPISEHNRLYWYRQTLGQGPEFLTYFQNEAQLEKSRLLSDRFSAERPKGSFSTLEIQRTEQGDSAMYLCASSFPDREAFFGQGTRLTVV.